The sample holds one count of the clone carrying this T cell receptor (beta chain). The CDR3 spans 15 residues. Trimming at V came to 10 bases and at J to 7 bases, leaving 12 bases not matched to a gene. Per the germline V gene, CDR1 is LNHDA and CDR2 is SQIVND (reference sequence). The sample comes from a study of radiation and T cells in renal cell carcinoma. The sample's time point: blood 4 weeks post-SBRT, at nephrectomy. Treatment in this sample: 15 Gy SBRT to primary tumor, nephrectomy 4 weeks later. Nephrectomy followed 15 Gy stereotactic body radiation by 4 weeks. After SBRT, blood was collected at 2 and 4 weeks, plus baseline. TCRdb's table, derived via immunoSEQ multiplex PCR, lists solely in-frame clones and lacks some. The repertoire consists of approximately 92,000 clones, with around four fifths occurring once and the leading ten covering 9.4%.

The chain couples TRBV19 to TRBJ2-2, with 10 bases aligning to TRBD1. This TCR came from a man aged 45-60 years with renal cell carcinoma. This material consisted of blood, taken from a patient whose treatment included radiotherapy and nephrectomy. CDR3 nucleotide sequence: TGTGCCACAAACCCCGGACAGGGGGTTGGCGGGGAGCTGTTTTTT. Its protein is CATNPGQGVGGELFF.